This T cell receptor (beta chain) was sequenced for a study of OX40 agonist ivuxolimab in advanced cancers. Measured with immunoSEQ multiplex PCR; TCRdb has only the in-frame clones, and not every one. The sample includes some 50,000 clones, 70% to 90% of them seen just once. In the case of this clone: The target antigen is unknown.

Study-level results: There were, on average, more expanded clones in CD8+ T cells than in CD4+. Clonal expansion among partial responders at 0.1-3.0 mg/kg ranked near the lowest.

The germline CDR1 and CDR2 sequences are SGHVS and FQNEAQ. The J segment lost 7 bases and the V segment lost 4 bases, leaving 12 bases of the junction unmatched. CDR3 size: 16 residues. Sequencing was performed on CD4+ or CD8+ T cells sorted from blood, taken in a trial of the OX40 agonist ivuxolimab. This receptor was taken from an adult with an advanced solid tumor such as melanoma, head and neck, liver or kidney cancer. The rearrangement links TRBV7-8 to TRBJ2-1; 8 nucleotides align to TRBD2. The CDR3 DNA reads as TGTGCCAGCAGCTCCCGGACCGGAAGACTAGCGAATGAGCAGTTCTTC. This codes for CASSSRTGRLANEQFF.